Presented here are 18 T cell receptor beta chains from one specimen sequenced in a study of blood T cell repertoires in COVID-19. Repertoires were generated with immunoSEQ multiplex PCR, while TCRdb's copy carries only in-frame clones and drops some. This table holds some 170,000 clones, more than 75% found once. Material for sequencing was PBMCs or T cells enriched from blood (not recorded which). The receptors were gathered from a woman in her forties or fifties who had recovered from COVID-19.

The CDR3 protein is CASSLRGGTGIAYEQYF. In DNA, the CDR3 is TGTGCCAGCAGCTTAAGGGGGGGGACAGGGATTGCCTACGAGCAGTACTTC. The chain is built from TRBV11-2 and TRBJ2-7; 9 bases map to TRBD1. Germline V gives CDR1 SGHAT, CDR2 FQNNGV. With V trimmed by 2 bases and J by 2 bases, 10 bases remained unmatched. This CDR3 is 17 amino acids long.

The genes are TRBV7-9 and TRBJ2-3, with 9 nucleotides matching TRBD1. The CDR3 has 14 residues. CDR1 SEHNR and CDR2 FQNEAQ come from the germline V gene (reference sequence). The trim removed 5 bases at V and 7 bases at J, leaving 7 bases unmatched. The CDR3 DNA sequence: TGTGCCAGCAGCATCCGGGACAGGGAAAATACGCAGTATTTT. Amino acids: CASSIRDRENTQYF.

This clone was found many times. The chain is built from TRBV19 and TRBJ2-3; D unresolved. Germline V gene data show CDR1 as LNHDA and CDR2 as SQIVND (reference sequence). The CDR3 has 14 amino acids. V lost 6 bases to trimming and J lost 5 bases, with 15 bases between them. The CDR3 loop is CASRARGGGDTQYF. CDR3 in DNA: TGTGCCAGTAGGGCCCGAGGCGGCGGAGATACGCAGTATTTT. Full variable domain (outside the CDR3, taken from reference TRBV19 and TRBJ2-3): DGGITQSPKYLFRKEGQNVTLSCEQNLNHDAMYWYRQDPGQGLRLIYYSQIVNDFQKGDIAEGYSVSREKKESFPLTVTSAQKNPTAFYLCASRARGGGDTQYFGPGTRLTVL.

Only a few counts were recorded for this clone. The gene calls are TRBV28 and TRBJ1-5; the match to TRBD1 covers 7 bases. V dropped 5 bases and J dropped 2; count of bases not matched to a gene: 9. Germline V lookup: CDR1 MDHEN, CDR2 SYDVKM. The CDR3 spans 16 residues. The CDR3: CASSTSWQGGNQPQHF. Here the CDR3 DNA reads TGTGCCAGCAGTACCTCTTGGCAGGGGGGCAATCAGCCCCAGCATTTT.

CDR3 in DNA: TGCGCCAGCAGCATAGACAGGGACTTAGGTGTGGAGACCTTC. Protein product: CASSIDRDLGVETF. V gene TRBV5-1 combines with J gene TRBJ1-2; 7 bases agree with TRBD1. Looked up from germline, CDR1 is SGHRS and CDR2 is YFSETQ. The CDR3 has 14 amino acids. Trimming cost V 4 bases and J 14 bases; bases outside gene matches: 17. Full variable domain (outside the CDR3, taken from reference TRBV5-1 and TRBJ1-2): KAGVTQTPRYLIKTRGQQVTLSCSPISGHRSVSWYQQTPGQGLQFLFEYFSETQRNKGNFPGRFSGRQFSNSRSEMNVSTLELGDSALYLCASSIDRDLGVETFGSGTRLTVV.

CDR3 coding DNA: TGTGCCAGTAGTATGGACAGTCTCTATGGCTACACCTTC. Protein: CASSMDSLYGYTF. This chain connects TRBV19 to TRBJ1-2; possibly TRBD1 for D (6 bases). V was shortened by 3 bases and J by 4 bases, with 9 bases between the two germline ends. Germline V gives CDR1 LNHDA, CDR2 SQIVND (reference sequence). The CDR3 contains 13 residues.

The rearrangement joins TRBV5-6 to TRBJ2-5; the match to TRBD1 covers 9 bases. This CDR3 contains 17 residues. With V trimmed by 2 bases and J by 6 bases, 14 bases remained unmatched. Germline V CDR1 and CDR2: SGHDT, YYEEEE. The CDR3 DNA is TGTGCCAGCAGCTTACGAGGACAGGGGACGACTTTGAAGACCCAGTACTTC. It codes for CASSLRGQGTTLKTQYF.

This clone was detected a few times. DNA for the CDR3: TGTGCCAGCAGACCATCTGGGGAGTTCTATGGCTACACCTTC. This translates into CASRPSGEFYGYTF. This chain joins TRBV28 and TRBJ1-2, with D unclear. V was clipped by 6 bases and J by 4 bases, with 15 bases between them. Germline V gene lookup returns CDR1 MDHEN and CDR2 SYDVKM. The CDR3 length is 14 residues.

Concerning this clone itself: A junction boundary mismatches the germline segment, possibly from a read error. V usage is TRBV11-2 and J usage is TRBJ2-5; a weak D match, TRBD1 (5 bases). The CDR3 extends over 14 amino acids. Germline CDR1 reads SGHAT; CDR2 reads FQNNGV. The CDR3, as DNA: TGTGCCAGCAGCTTAGGGGCAGGGCAAGGGACCCAGTACTTC. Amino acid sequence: CASSLGAGQGTQYF.

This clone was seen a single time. As DNA, the CDR3 is TGTGCCAGCAGTTTATGGACAGGGGGCTCCTACGAGCAGTACTTC. It yields the protein CASSLWTGGSYEQYF. The V call is TRBV27, the J call TRBJ2-7; 10 nucleotides line up with TRBD1. In germline, CDR1 is MNHEY, CDR2 SMNVEV (reference sequence). Trimming at V came to 1 base and at J to 0 bases, leaving 0 bases not matched to a gene. The CDR3 has 15 residues.

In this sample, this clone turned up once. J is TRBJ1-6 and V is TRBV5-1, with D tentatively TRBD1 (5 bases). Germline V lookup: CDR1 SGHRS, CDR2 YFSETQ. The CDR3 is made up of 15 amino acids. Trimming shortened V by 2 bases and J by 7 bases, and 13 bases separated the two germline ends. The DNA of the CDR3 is TGCGCCAGCAGCTTTTGGGGCGACAGAAATTCACCCCTCCACTTT. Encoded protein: CASSFWGDRNSPLHF. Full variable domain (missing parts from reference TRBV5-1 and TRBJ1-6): KAGVTQTPRYLIKTRGQQVTLSCSPISGHRSVSWYQQTPGQGLQFLFEYFSETQRNKGNFPGRFSGRQFSNSRSEMNVSTLELGDSALYLCASSFWGDRNSPLHFGNGTRLTVT.

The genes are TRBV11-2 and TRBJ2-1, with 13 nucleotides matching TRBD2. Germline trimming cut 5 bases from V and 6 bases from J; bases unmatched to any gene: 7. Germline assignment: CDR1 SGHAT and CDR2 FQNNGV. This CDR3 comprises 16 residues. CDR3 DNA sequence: TGTGCCAGCAGCGTGGGTGGACTAGCGGGAGCCAATGAGCAGTTCTTC. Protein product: CASSVGGLAGANEQFF. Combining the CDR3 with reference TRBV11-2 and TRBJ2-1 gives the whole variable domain EAGVAQSPRYKIIEKRQSVAFWCNPISGHATLYWYQQILGQGPKLLIQFQNNGVVDDSQLPKDRFSAERLKGVDSTLKIQPAKLEDSAVYLCASSVGGLAGANEQFFGPGTRLTVL.

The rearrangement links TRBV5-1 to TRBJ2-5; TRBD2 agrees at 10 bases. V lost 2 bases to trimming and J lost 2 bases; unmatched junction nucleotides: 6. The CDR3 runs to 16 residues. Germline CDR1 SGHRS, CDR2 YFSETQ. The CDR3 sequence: CASSFLSGRAQETQYF. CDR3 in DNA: TGCGCCAGCAGCTTTTTGAGCGGGAGGGCACAAGAGACCCAGTACTTC.

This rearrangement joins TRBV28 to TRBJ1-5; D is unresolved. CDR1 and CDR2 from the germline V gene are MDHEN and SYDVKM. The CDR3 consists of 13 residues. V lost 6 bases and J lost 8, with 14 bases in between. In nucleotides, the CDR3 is TGTGCCAGCAGAAAATCCACTGCGGAGCCCCAGCATTTT. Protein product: CASRKSTAEPQHF.

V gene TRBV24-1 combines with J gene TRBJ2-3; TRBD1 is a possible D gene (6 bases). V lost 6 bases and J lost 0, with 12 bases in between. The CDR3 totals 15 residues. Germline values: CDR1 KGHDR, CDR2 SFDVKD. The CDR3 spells CATSPGTGSTDTQYF. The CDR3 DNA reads TGTGCCACCAGTCCGGGAACAGGGAGCACAGATACGCAGTATTTT.

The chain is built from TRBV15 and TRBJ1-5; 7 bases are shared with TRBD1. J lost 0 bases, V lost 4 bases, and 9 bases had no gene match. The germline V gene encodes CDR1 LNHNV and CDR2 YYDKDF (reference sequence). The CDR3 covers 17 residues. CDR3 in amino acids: CATSKSGTAHSNQPQHF. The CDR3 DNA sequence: TGTGCCACCAGCAAATCCGGGACAGCACATAGCAATCAGCCCCAGCATTTT. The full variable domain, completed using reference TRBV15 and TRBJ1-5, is DAMVIQNPRYQVTQFGKPVTLSCSQTLNHNVMYWYQQKSSQAPKLLFHYYDKDFNNEADTPDNFQSRRPNTSFCFLDIRSPGLGDTAMYLCATSKSGTAHSNQPQHFGDGTRLSIL.

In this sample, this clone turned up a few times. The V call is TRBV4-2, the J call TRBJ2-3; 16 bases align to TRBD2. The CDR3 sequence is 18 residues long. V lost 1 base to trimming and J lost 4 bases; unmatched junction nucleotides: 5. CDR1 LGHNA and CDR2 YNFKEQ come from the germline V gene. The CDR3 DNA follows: TGTGCCAGCAGCCAAGCCGGGACTAGCGGGGGGGGCGCAGATACGCAGTATTTT. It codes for CASSQAGTSGGGADTQYF.

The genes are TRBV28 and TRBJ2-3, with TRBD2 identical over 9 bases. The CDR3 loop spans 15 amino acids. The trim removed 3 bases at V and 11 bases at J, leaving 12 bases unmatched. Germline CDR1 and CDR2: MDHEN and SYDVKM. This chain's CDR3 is CASSLGGRAALEQYF. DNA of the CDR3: TGTGCCAGCAGTTTGGGCGGGAGGGCCGCTTTAGAGCAGTATTTT.